Below are 3 T cell receptor beta chains sequenced from a single sample in a study of T-cell reconstitution after alpha-beta-depleted transplantation in children. Preparation of the TCRbeta library involved a method that used unique molecular identifiers. Using its own MiXCR run on the PCR reads, TCRdb lists one record per CDR3 protein. The repertoire holds some 550,000 distinct CDR3 sequences, under 25% seen once, with over 12% in the top ten. Sequenced here: PBMCs, mostly from graft donor cells, sampled 360 days after TCRalphabeta/CD19-depleted stem cell transplant. These receptors were obtained from a boy under two years old who had a stem cell transplant for acute myeloid leukemia, so the T cells may come from the graft donor.

This chain connects TRBV6-5 to TRBJ2-3, with D possibly TRBD2 on 5 matching bases. With 7 bases removed from V and 6 bases from J, the gap between germline ends came to 11 bases. The germline CDR1 and CDR2 sequences are MNHEY and SVGAGI. The CDR3 is 12 amino acids. Written as DNA, the CDR3 is TGTGCCAGCAACCGGGAAGCGGATACGCAGTATTTT. Translating it yields CASNREADTQYF.

The V call is TRBV29-1, the J call TRBJ2-3, with unresolved D. The germline gives CDR1 SQVTM, CDR2 ANQGSEA. This CDR3 is built from 17 residues. Trimming left V 4 bases short and J 2 bases short, with 22 bases between. In DNA, the CDR3 is TGCAGCGTTGGGCTGCCGGGTAGCCTAAAGCCCACAGATACGCAGTATTTT. It yields the protein CSVGLPGSLKPTDTQYF.

This clonotype was picked up a small number of times. This chain links TRBV6-1 with TRBJ1-1; D unclear. Germline CDR1 MNHNS, CDR2 SASEGT. This CDR3 spans 14 amino acids. The V end lost 5 bases, the J end lost 3 bases, and 13 bases lay between the germline ends. The CDR3 nucleotides are TGTGCCAGCAGTCCTCTGGGTCGATACACTGAAGCTTTCTTT. It specifies CASSPLGRYTEAFF.